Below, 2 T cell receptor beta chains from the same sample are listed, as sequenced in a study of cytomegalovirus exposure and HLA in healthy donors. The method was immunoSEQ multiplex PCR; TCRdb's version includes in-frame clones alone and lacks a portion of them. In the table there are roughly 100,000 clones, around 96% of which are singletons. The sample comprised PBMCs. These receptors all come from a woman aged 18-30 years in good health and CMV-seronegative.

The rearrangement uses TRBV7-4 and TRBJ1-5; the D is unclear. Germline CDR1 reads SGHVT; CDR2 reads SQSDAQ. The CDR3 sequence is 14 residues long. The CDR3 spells CTITHPRVDQPQHF. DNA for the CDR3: TGTACTATTACTCACCCGAGGGTCGATCAGCCCCAGCATTTT.

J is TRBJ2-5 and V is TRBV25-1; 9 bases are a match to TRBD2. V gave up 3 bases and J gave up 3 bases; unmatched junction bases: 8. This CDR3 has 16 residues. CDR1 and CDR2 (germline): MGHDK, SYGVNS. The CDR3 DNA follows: TGTGCCAGCAGTGACCCAACCCTAGCGGGAAAAGAGACCCAGTACTTC. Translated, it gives CASSDPTLAGKETQYF. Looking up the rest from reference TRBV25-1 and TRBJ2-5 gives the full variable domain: EADIYQTPRYLVIGTGKKITLECSQTMGHDKMYWYQQDPGMELHLIHYSYGVNSTEKGDLSSESTVSRIRTEHFPLTLESARPSHTSQYLCASSDPTLAGKETQYFGPGTRLLVL.